This T cell receptor beta chain comes out of a study of T cell repertoires in cytomegalovirus infection. MiXCR was run by TCRdb on the reads, yielding one entry per CDR3 protein. Of roughly 500,000 distinct CDR3 sequences listed, approximately 15% are singletons. The CDR3 spans 15 residues. Per germline, CDR1 MGHRA and CDR2 YSYEKL. This clonotype has ten or more counts. At one end the junction does not follow the germline gene, possibly because of a read error. Input material: CD8+ T cells from PBMCs. This chain links TRBV4-1 with TRBJ2-3; 9 bases match TRBD2. The TCR was taken from a human donor in good health (CMV status not recorded). Some clones in this sample may be carry-over from other donors' samples. The CDR3 nucleotides are TGTGCCAGCAGTCAAGCGGGAGGATCGACAGATACGCAGTATTTT. This encodes CASSQAGGSTDTQYF.